The 22 T cell receptor beta chains reported below all come from one sample, sequenced in a study of cytomegalovirus exposure and HLA in healthy donors. PCR employed 60 Vbeta and 13 Jbeta primers. TCRdb keeps only in-frame clones here, not all; method: immunoSEQ multiplex PCR. The repertoire holds under 200,000 clones, with approximately 82% as singletons. Sample: PBMCs. The receptor set was obtained from a young woman in good health and CMV-seronegative.

J is TRBJ2-1 and V is TRBV4-3; the D is unclear. Germline V lookup: CDR1 LGHNA, CDR2 YSLEER. Trimming shortened V by 0 bases and J by 0 bases, and 12 bases separated the two germline ends. This CDR3 region has 17 residues. The CDR3 DNA is TGCGCCAGCAGCCAAGATCGAGACTTTAGCTCCTACAATGAGCAGTTCTTC. The encoded protein is CASSQDRDFSSYNEQFF.

The J gene is TRBJ2-5, the V gene TRBV27; D is perhaps TRBD2 (7 bases). This CDR3 is built from 15 residues. With 6 bases removed from V and 4 bases from J, the gap between germline ends came to 18 bases. Germline assignment: CDR1 MNHEY and CDR2 SMNVEV (reference sequence). The CDR3: CASRRTGGGGETQYF. The CDR3 region has the DNA TGTGCCAGCAGACGGACCGGGGGCGGGGGAGAGACCCAGTACTTC.

The chain is built from TRBV5-4 and TRBJ2-7; D is ambiguous. The CDR3 has 13 amino acids. V was cut by 0 bases and J by 6 bases, with 10 bases left in between. From germline, CDR1 is SGHNT and CDR2 YYREEE (reference sequence). Here the CDR3 DNA reads TGTGCCAGCAGCTTGGATATTTGGGGCGAGCAGTACGTC. It encodes CASSLDIWGEQYV.

The chain links TRBV2 to TRBJ2-7; possibly TRBD1 for D (6 bases). The V and J ends lost 6 bases and 1 base respectively, with 19 bases between them. The germline CDR1 and CDR2 sequences are SNHLY and FYNNEI. The CDR3 is 16 residues long. The CDR3 loop reads CASRGHLWAGSYEQYF. Written as DNA, the CDR3 is TGTGCCAGCAGGGGACACCTATGGGCCGGATCCTACGAGCAGTACTTC.

The V call is TRBV5-6, the J call TRBJ2-5; 9 bases agree with TRBD1. This CDR3 comprises 15 residues. After removal of 4 bases from V and 11 bases from J, the junction contained 15 bases not matched to a gene. CDR1 is SGHDT, CDR2 YYEEEE, per germline. CDR3 DNA sequence: TGTGCCAGCAGCAGACCGGGACAGGGAATTTGGGAGCAGTACTTC. As protein: CASSRPGQGIWEQYF.

V usage is TRBV10-2 and J usage is TRBJ2-1, with 9 positions matching TRBD2. With 8 bases clipped from V and 4 bases from J, the junction kept 12 bases outside the gene matches. Germline V CDR1 and CDR2: WSHSY, SAAADI. This CDR3 is 16 amino acids long. The CDR3 spells CASALAGALGYNEQFF. The CDR3 DNA is TGCGCCAGCGCCTTAGCGGGAGCCCTCGGATACAATGAGCAGTTCTTC.

The chain has TRBV2 and TRBJ2-3; TRBD2 matches 8 bases. V trimming: 6 bases; J trimming: 2 bases; junction bases outside the gene matches: 10. Looked up from germline, CDR1 is SNHLY and CDR2 is FYNNEI. The CDR3 runs 16 residues. The CDR3 bases are TGTGCCAGCAGGCATGGGGTACTAGCGGACACAGATACGCAGTATTTT. This translates into CASRHGVLADTDTQYF.

The rearrangement joins TRBV11-3 to TRBJ1-1; D is unclear. V gave up 3 bases and J gave up 0 bases, with 5 bases separating them. Germline V gene lookup returns CDR1 SGHNT and CDR2 YENEEA. The CDR3 contains 13 residues. CDR3 loop: CASSFNMNTEAFF. Here the CDR3 DNA reads TGTGCCAGCAGCTTTAACATGAACACTGAAGCTTTCTTT.

The V and J genes are TRBV7-2 and TRBJ2-5, with TRBD2 matching 12 bases. V trimming: 1 base; J trimming: 4 bases; junction bases outside the gene matches: 1. This CDR3 spans 15 amino acids. Germline CDR1 and CDR2: SGHTA and FQGNSA. This CDR3 reads CASSLVLAGGETQYF. The DNA of the CDR3 is TGTGCCAGCAGCTTAGTACTAGCGGGGGGAGAGACCCAGTACTTC.

The table lists this clone with a count of one. The V and J genes are TRBV25-1 and TRBJ2-7, with 11 bases aligning to TRBD1. The CDR3 consists of 14 residues. V shed 5 bases, J shed 9 bases, and the junction held 9 bases outside the gene matches. From germline, CDR1 is MGHDK and CDR2 SYGVNS. The CDR3 is CASSRTGGDGPQYV. The CDR3 bases are TGTGCCAGCAGTCGGACAGGGGGCGATGGGCCGCAGTACGTC.

Here the CDR3 reads CASSIRTSPTQETQYF. As DNA, the CDR3 is TGTGCCAGTAGTATAAGGACTAGCCCGACTCAAGAGACCCAGTACTTC. V and J are TRBV19 and TRBJ2-5, with 8 bases fitting TRBD2. In germline, CDR1 is LNHDA, CDR2 SQIVND (reference sequence). The CDR3 is 16 amino acids. The junction had 7 bases not matched to a gene; V was cut back by 2 bases and J by 2 bases.

Here the CDR3 DNA reads TGCAGCGTCCGACAGGGCTCTGGAAACACCATATATTTT. Translated, it gives CSVRQGSGNTIYF. This rearrangement joins TRBV29-1 to TRBJ1-3, with 7 bases lining up with TRBD1. V trimming: 6 bases; J trimming: 0 bases; junction bases outside the gene matches: 2. The germline gives CDR1 SQVTM, CDR2 ANQGSEA. The CDR3 has 13 residues.

The table lists this clone with a count of one. The V gene is TRBV9, the J gene TRBJ2-5, with a weak D call TRBD2 (5 bases). CDR1 is SGDLS, CDR2 YYNGEE, per germline. Between the trimmed V and J ends, which lost 2 bases and 5 bases, there was a span of 10 bases. This CDR3 comprises 13 residues. The CDR3 is CASSVGSGETQYF. CDR3 DNA: TGTGCCAGCAGCGTGGGCTCGGGGGAGACCCAGTACTTC.

The CDR3 region is CASSGQNNSPLHF. The CDR3, as DNA: TGTGCCAGCAGCGGACAAAATAATTCACCCCTCCACTTT. This chain connects TRBV7-2 to TRBJ1-6, with D perhaps TRBD1 (5 bases). There are 13 residues in the CDR3. The germline gives CDR1 SGHTA, CDR2 FQGNSA. Trimming took off 5 bases at V and 5 bases at J, with 7 bases between the two ends.

In its sample, this clone was seen once. The CDR3: CSVVAGGREGNEQFF. The CDR3 nucleotides read TGCAGCGTTGTTGCGGGAGGGCGTGAAGGCAATGAGCAGTTCTTC. The chain carries TRBV29-1 and TRBJ2-1; 9 bases match TRBD2. The CDR3 totals 15 residues. Germline loops: CDR1 SQVTM, CDR2 ANQGSEA. The J segment lost 6 bases and the V segment lost 4 bases, leaving 10 bases of the junction unmatched.

This clone was seen just once. Other nucleotide sequences from this sample produce the same CDR3. The J gene is TRBJ2-5, the V gene TRBV28; D possibly corresponds to TRBD2 (6 bases). V lost 6 bases to trimming and J lost 3 bases, with 17 bases between them. The CDR3 has 15 residues. Germline lookup yields CDR1 MDHEN and CDR2 SYDVKM. The CDR3 sequence is CASSFHGGGKETQYF. The CDR3 DNA reads as TGTGCCAGCAGCTTTCACGGGGGTGGGAAAGAGACCCAGTACTTC.

This clone was seen more than once but under ten times. This chain uses TRBV5-6 with TRBJ2-7; 10 bases are a match to TRBD1. The CDR3 sequence is 15 residues long. The germline V gene encodes CDR1 SGHDT and CDR2 YYEEEE. V was clipped by 0 bases and J by 3 bases; unmatched bases: 3. This CDR3 reads CASSLGTGGFYEQYF. CDR3 nucleotide sequence: TGTGCCAGCAGCTTGGGGACAGGGGGATTCTACGAGCAGTACTTC.

The chain links TRBV30 to TRBJ2-5, with 7 bases lining up with TRBD2. CDR1 is GTSNPN and CDR2 is SVGIG in the germline V gene (reference sequence). The CDR3 is 14 residues long. V dropped 5 bases and J dropped 0; count of bases not matched to a gene: 6. Here the CDR3 DNA reads TGTGCCTGGGGAAGCGGGATGTACCAAGAGACCCAGTACTTC. Protein sequence: CAWGSGMYQETQYF. The full variable domain, completed using reference TRBV30 and TRBJ2-5, is SQTIHQWPATLVQPVGSPLSLECTVEGTSNPNLYWYRQAAGRGLQLLFYSVGIGQISSEVPQNLSASRPQDRQFILSSKKLLLSDSGFYLCAWGSGMYQETQYFGPGTRLLVL.

The gene calls are TRBV5-1 and TRBJ2-1, with D possibly being TRBD2 (5 bases). The CDR3 contains 14 residues. V was pared by 4 bases and J by 5 bases, with 13 bases between. The germline V gene encodes CDR1 SGHRS and CDR2 YFSETQ. CDR3 residues: CASSGGLLNNEQFF. The CDR3 coding sequence is TGCGCCAGCAGCGGCGGACTGTTAAACAATGAGCAGTTCTTC.

The chain joins TRBV5-1 to TRBJ2-1; D gene uncertain. CDR1 is SGHRS and CDR2 is YFSETQ in the germline V gene. This CDR3 is 15 amino acids long. Between the trimmed V and J ends, which lost 2 bases and 0 bases, there was a span of 9 bases. The CDR3 is CASSLAASSYNEQFF. The CDR3 DNA reads TGCGCCAGCAGCTTAGCTGCTAGCTCCTACAATGAGCAGTTCTTC.

This clone was recorded only once. V is TRBV6-5 and J is TRBJ1-2; 10 bases are shared with TRBD1. The CDR3 sequence is 14 residues long. Germline V gives CDR1 MNHEY, CDR2 SVGAGI. V was clipped by 0 bases and J by 6 bases; unmatched bases: 1. The CDR3 bases are TGTGCCAGCAGTTACTCAGGACAGGGGGATGGCTACACCTTC. Amino acid sequence: CASSYSGQGDGYTF.

The chain carries TRBV5-4 and TRBJ2-5, with unresolved D. V lost 4 bases and J lost 3, with 16 bases in between. The length of the CDR3 is 15 residues. Germline V gene data show CDR1 as SGHNT and CDR2 as YYREEE (reference sequence). CDR3 protein: CASSAGSSSEETQYF. DNA for the CDR3: TGTGCCAGCAGCGCAGGCTCCTCTTCGGAAGAGACCCAGTACTTC. Supplemented by reference TRBV5-4 and TRBJ2-5, the full variable domain reads ETGVTQSPTHLIKTRGQQVTLRCSSQSGHNTVSWYQQALGQGPQFIFQYYREEENGRGNFPPRFSGLQFPNYSSELNVNALELDDSALYLCASSAGSSSEETQYFGPGTRLLVL.